Described below is a single TCR beta chain sequence and its context. The sample belongs to a study of blood T cell repertoires in COVID-19. About the study: COVID-19 samples collected from the United States, Italy and Spain covered acute and convalescent phases.

There are 17 residues in the CDR3. Germline V lookup: CDR1 WSHSY, CDR2 SAAADI. Unmatched junction bases numbered 14, after V lost 4 bases and J lost 6 bases. Only in-frame clones appear in the TCRdb table, and some are missing; sequencing was by immunoSEQ multiplex PCR. The sample yields some 43,000 clones, around 85% seen once. The specimen sequenced was peripheral blood. The J gene is TRBJ2-7, the V gene TRBV10-2; 11 bases are a match to TRBD2. This clonotype originated in a man between 40 and 49 years old with active or convalescent COVID-19. The CDR3 is CASSVTSGSLSGSEQYF. The CDR3 DNA sequence: TGCGCCAGCAGTGTAACTAGCGGGAGTTTGTCGGGGTCCGAGCAGTACTTC.